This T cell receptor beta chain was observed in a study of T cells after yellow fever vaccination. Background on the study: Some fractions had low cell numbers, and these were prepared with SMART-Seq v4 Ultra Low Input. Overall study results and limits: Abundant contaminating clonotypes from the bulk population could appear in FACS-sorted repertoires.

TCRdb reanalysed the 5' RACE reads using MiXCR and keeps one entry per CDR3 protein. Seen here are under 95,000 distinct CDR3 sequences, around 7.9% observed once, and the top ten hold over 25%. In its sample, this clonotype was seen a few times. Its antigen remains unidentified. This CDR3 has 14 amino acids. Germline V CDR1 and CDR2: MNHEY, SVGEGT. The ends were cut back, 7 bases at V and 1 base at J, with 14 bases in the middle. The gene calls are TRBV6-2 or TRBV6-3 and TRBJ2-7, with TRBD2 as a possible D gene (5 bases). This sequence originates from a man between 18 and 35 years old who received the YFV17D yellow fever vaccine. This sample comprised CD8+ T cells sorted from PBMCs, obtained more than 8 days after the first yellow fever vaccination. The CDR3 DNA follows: TGTGCCAGCAACCTCGGGGTGGGGTCCTACGAGCAGTACTTC. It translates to CASNLGVGSYEQYF.